These 5 T cell receptor beta chains share one sample of origin, sequenced in a study of blood T cell repertoires in COVID-19. Assay used: immunoSEQ multiplex PCR; TCRdb lists only in-frame clones, some missing. Seen here are 200,000 to 250,000 clones, 80% to 90% observed once, and the top ten hold over 2%. Specimen: peripheral blood. These receptor sequences come from a man aged 30-40 years who had recovered from COVID-19.

The chain joins TRBV10-3 to TRBJ2-4; 7 positions match TRBD1. CDR1 is ENHRY, CDR2 SYGVKD, per germline. This CDR3 contains 16 residues. V lost 0 bases to trimming and J lost 7 bases; unmatched junction nucleotides: 9. The CDR3 DNA sequence: TGTGCCATCAGTGAGTCGAATCGCGTCAGGGGGAACATTCAGTACTTC. It translates to CAISESNRVRGNIQYF.

This chain links TRBV7-8 with TRBJ2-7, with TRBD2 matching 11 bases. J lost 0 bases, V lost 2 bases, and 6 bases had no gene match. Germline V lookup: CDR1 SGHVS, CDR2 FQNEAQ. This CDR3 contains 17 residues. The CDR3 bases are TGTGCCAGCAGCTTAAACCCTAGCGGGGGGAACTCCTACGAGCAGTACTTC. Protein: CASSLNPSGGNSYEQYF.

This clone was detected only a few times. CDR3 loop: CASTVSGYEQYF. CDR3 nucleotides: TGTGCCAGCACTGTCTCAGGCTACGAGCAGTACTTC. The chain carries TRBV5-4 and TRBJ2-7; no firm D call. V was trimmed by 6 bases and J by 3 bases, leaving 10 bases between them. The CDR3 is 12 amino acids. Germline-derived CDR1 and CDR2 are SGHNT and YYREEE (reference sequence).

The chain uses TRBV29-1 and TRBJ2-2, with TRBD1 matching 10 bases. CDR1 is SQVTM and CDR2 is ANQGSEA in the germline V gene. The CDR3 runs 13 residues. After removal of 7 bases from V and 2 bases from J, the junction contained 1 base not matched to a gene. The CDR3 loop reads CSGDRGNTGELFF. The CDR3 DNA reads as TGCAGCGGGGACAGGGGTAACACCGGGGAGCTGTTTTTT.

The chain uses TRBV5-4 and TRBJ2-3, with 9 bases fitting TRBD2. The CDR3 totals 15 residues. V was pared by 0 bases and J by 1 base, with 0 bases of the junction left unmatched. Germline V lookup: CDR1 SGHNT, CDR2 YYREEE (reference sequence). The CDR3 spells CASSLGLAGTDTQYF. CDR3 bases: TGTGCCAGCAGCTTGGGACTAGCGGGCACAGATACGCAGTATTTT.